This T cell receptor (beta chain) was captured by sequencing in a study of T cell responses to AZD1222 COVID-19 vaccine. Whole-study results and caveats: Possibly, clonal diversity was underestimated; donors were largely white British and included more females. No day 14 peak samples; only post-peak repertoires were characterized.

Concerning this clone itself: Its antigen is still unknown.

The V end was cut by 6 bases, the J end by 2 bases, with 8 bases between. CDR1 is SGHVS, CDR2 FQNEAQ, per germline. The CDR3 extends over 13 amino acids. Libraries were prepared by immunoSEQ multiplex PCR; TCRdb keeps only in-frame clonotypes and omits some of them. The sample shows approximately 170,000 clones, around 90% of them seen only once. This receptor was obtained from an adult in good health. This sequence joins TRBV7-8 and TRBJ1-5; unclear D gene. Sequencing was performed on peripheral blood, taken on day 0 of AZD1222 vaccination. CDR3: CASSKNGNQPQHF. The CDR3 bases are TGTGCCAGCAGTAAAAATGGCAATCAGCCCCAGCATTTT.